This is a list of T cell receptor beta chains from one sample in a study of T cells in localized non-small cell lung cancer. TCRdb keeps only in-frame clones here, not all; method: immunoSEQ multiplex PCR. The sample lists tens of thousands of clones, about 85% occurring once. The sample in question was PBMCs, obtained before any cancer treatment. These receptor sequences come from a man aged 40-75 years with stage II squamous cell lung carcinoma. CDR3s include the opening cysteine and the closing phenylalanine or tryptophan. D genes are given only for firm matches.

>TRBJ2-7|TRBD1|TRBV11-2
CASSLEFMDRGIHEQYF
TGTGCCAGCAGCTTAGAGTTCATGGACAGGGGTATTCACGAGCAGTACTTC
>TRBJ2-1|.|TRBV7-2
CASSQGPHNEQFF
TGTGCCAGCAGCCAGGGACCACACAATGAGCAGTTCTTC
>TRBJ2-1|TRBD2|TRBV10-3
CAISGLAGGLNEQFF
TGTGCCATCAGTGGACTAGCGGGAGGGCTCAATGAGCAGTTCTTC
>TRBJ1-1|TRBD1|TRBV5-1
CASSLRRDRGPEAFF
TGCGCCAGCAGCTTGAGGCGGGACAGGGGCCCTGAAGCTTTCTTT
>TRBJ1-4|.|TRBV2
CASSGVSEKLFF
TGTGCCAGCAGTGGAGTAAGTGAAAAACTGTTTTTT
>TRBJ1-1|.|TRBV18
CASSPGGKNTEAFF
TGTGCCAGCTCACCAGGGGGGAAGAACACTGAAGCTTTCTTT
>TRBJ2-3|TRBD1|TRBV25-1
CASSDRGRGDTQYF
TGTGCCAGCAGTGACAGGGGGCGGGGAGATACGCAGTATTTT
>TRBJ1-2|TRBD1|TRBV6-5
CASRTRTGEDGYTF
TGTGCCAGCAGAACCAGGACAGGGGAAGATGGCTACACCTTC
>TRBJ2-3|.|TRBV29-1
CSVAPGSTDTQYF
TGCAGCGTTGCGCCCGGGAGCACAGATACGCAGTATTTT
>TRBJ2-1|TRBD1|TRBV11-2
CASSLELPGGRYNEQFF
TGTGCCAGCAGCTTAGAGTTGCCAGGGGGTCGCTACAATGAGCAGTTCTTC
>TRBJ1-5|.|TRBV18
CASSPTAATEYQPQHF
TGTGCCAGCTCACCCACCGCCGCGACAGAGTATCAGCCCCAGCATTTT
>TRBJ1-6|.|TRBV10-2
CASRDTENSPLHF
TGCGCCAGCAGGGACACGGAAAATTCACCCCTCCACTTT
>TRBJ2-3|.|TRBV11-2
CASSSRGNTQYF
TGTGCCAGCAGTTCTAGGGGGAATACGCAGTATTTT
>TRBJ1-4|TRBD1|TRBV19
CASSTPGQALATNEKLFF
TGTGCCAGTAGCACTCCGGGACAGGCGCTTGCAACTAATGAAAAACTGTTTTTT
>TRBJ1-2|.|TRBV29-1
CSVDPRALSNYGYTF
TGCAGCGTTGACCCCCGGGCGTTATCTAACTATGGCTACACCTTC
>TRBJ1-6|.|TRBV7-9
CASSSWGGTASSYNSPLHF
TGTGCCAGCAGCTCCTGGGGCGGTACGGCCAGCTCCTATAATTCACCCCTCCACTTT
>TRBJ2-3|TRBD1|TRBV9
CASSAPTGVTDTQYF
TGTGCCAGCAGCGCCCCGACAGGGGTGACAGATACGCAGTATTTT